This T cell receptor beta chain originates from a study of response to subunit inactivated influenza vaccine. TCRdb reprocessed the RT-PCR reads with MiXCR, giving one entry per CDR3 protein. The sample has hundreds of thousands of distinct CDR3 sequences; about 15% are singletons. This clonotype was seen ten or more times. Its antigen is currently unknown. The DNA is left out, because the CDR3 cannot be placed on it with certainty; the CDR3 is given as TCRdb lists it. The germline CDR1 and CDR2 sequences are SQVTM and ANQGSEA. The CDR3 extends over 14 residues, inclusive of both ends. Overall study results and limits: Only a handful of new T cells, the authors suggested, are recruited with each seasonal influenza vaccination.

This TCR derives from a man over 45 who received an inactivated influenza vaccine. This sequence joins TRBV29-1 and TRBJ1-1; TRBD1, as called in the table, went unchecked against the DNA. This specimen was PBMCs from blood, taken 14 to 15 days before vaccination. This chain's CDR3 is CSVRARELNTEAFF.